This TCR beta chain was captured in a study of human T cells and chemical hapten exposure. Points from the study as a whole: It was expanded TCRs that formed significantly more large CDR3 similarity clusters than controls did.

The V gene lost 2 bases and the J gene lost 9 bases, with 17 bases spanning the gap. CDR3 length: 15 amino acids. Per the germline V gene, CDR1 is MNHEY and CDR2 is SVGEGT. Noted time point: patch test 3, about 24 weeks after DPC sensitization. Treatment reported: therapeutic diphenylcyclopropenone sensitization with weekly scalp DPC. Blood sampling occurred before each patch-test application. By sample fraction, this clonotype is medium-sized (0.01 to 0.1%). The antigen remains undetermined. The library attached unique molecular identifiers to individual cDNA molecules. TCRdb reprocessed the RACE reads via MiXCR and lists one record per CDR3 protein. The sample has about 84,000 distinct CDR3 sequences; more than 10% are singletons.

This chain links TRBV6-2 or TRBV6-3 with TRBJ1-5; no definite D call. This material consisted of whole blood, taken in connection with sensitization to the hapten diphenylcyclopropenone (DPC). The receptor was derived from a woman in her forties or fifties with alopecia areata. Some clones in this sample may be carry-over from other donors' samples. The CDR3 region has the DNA TGTGCCAGCAGTTACGAGGAGGGTTCCGCCGGGCCCCAGCATTTT. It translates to CASSYEEGSAGPQHF.